Reported below is one T cell receptor (beta chain). Its antigen specificity is not known. Base qualities were left out, and no much larger clone turns up one base away. This entry is derived from a study of CD8 T cells in Susac syndrome (dated by TCRdb to the late 2010s). Regarding the study in general: Whether CD8+ T cell activation and differentiation in Susac syndrome was antigen driven was tested using repertoire sequencing. The study compared CD8+ T cell repertoire clonality among 12 healthy donors, 14 Susac syndrome patients and approximately 16 multiple sclerosis patients.

Trimming removed 5 bases from V and 9 bases from J; the gene matches leave 10 bases unexplained. The CDR3, from cysteine to phenylalanine, totals 14 residues. Only CDR3 DNA remains: 42 bases, in frame from the first base. CDR1 and CDR2 are drawn from the germline V gene: SGHTA, FQGTGA. RNA was extracted with the RNeasy kit and about 0.5 to 1 ug was reverse transcribed using random hexamers. The immunoSEQ multiplex PCR assay, covering 54 Vbeta and 13 Jbeta segments, was used to amplify TCR beta CDR3 regions. Bias from PCR amplification was corrected by using a synthetic template baseline for primer optimization and for computational correction. The published analysis was carried out like this. Reads were annotated to V, D and J genes according to IMGT and were analyzed with immunoSEQ Analyzer, with only productive sequences retained. To calculate clonality, Shannon entropy was normalized by log2 of the number of productive unique sequences and then subtracted from one. Public and private clones were assessed among the 100 most prevalent clones of each patient and control. A clone was defined as Susac-specific if it was absent from the healthy and MS cohorts, from roughly 980 published viral clones and from other ImmuneACCESS disease sequences. Starting from the raw public reads, TCRdb applied fastp trimming at Q25, assembled clones with MiXCR and retained in-frame beta chains. Each CDR3 protein gets just one entry, which takes the most common genes and DNA from the rows behind it. In this record, the V and J calls reflect TCRdb's handling and not the investigators' own analysis. This sample holds about 440,000 distinct CDR3 sequences; around 85% were observed only once. Under 0.15% of the sample goes to the ten largest clones.

High-throughput TCR beta sequencing profiled peripheral blood CD8+ and CD4+ T cells from healthy donors, Susac syndrome patients and multiple sclerosis patients. The multiple sclerosis controls were treatment-naive patients who had stable or active relapsing-remitting disease and met the revised McDonald criteria. Bulk CD8+ and CD4+ T cells were purified magnetically by negative isolation, whereas CD8+ TEMRA cells were enriched by FACS. Blood was drawn into EDTA tubes, processed within 24 hours, and PBMCs were isolated by density gradient centrifugation. PBMCs intended for TCR sequencing were cryopreserved in liquid nitrogen and thawed later in a water bath at 37 degrees C. The sorted or isolated CD4+, CD8+ and CD8+ TEMRA cells had a purity of 90% or higher. General study outcomes and caveats: The number of individuals in the TCR sequencing and HLA analysis was recognized as being relatively small.

Sample: CD8+ T cells from PBMCs. This receptor chain uses TRBV7-3 and TRBJ2-1, with 7 bases matching TRBD2. The sequence was collected from a human donor with multiple sclerosis. The CDR3 region: CASSDGLENFEQFF. The nucleotide sequence is given as TGTGCCAGCAGCGACGGACTAGAAAACTTTGAGCAGTTCTTC.